Below are 27 T cell receptor beta chains sequenced from a single sample in a study of beta chain features in type 1 diabetes. Antigens for these TCRs are unknown. Expressed TCRB transcripts were sequenced after all isolated RNA was converted to cDNA. Clones were sequenced by immunoSEQ multiplex PCR, and TCRdb holds only the in-frame ones, with some missing. The table records almost 350,000 clones, about a tenth of them present only once. Points from the study as a whole: Type 1 diabetes patients showed a moderate but significant shortening of TCRB CDR3s in all four CD4+ subsets.

The specimen was central memory CD4+ T cells from blood. These receptors were taken from a man aged 30 to 39 with type 1 diabetes.

This clone has just a few counts. The chain recombines TRBV9 with TRBJ1-3; D remains ambiguous. V was shortened by 3 bases and J by 2 bases, with 12 bases between the two germline ends. The germline gives CDR1 SGDLS, CDR2 YYNGEE. The CDR3 contains 15 residues. This CDR3 is CASSGRSFAGNTIYF. CDR3 in DNA: TGTGCCAGCAGCGGACGCTCCTTTGCTGGAAACACCATATATTTT.

V and J are TRBV9 and TRBJ2-7; D is possibly TRBD2 (5 bases). The CDR3 covers 14 residues. From germline, CDR1 is SGDLS and CDR2 YYNGEE. V was trimmed by 0 bases and J by 5 bases, leaving 12 bases between them. The CDR3 bases are TGTGCCAGCAGCGTAGAGTGGAGGTCCCACGAGCAGTACTTC. Its protein product is CASSVEWRSHEQYF.

This chain connects TRBV6-5 to TRBJ2-7, with D possibly TRBD1 on 5 matching bases. CDR1 is MNHEY and CDR2 is SVGAGI in the germline V gene. Trimming pared 2 bases from V and 5 bases from J, leaving 13 bases between. The CDR3 extends over 14 amino acids. The CDR3 loop reads CASSYIEGVDEQYF. The CDR3 bases are TGTGCCAGCAGTTACATTGAAGGGGTTGACGAGCAGTACTTC.

Notes on this clone: A junction boundary mismatches the germline segment, possibly from a read error. The chain is built from TRBV7-7 and TRBJ2-1, with no clear D. The CDR3 is made up of 15 amino acids. Germline V lookup: CDR1 SSHAT, CDR2 FNYEAQ (reference sequence). The CDR3 coding sequence is TGTGCTAGCAGCTTCGACCCGAGCTCCTACAATGAGCAGTTCTTC. Translating gives CASSFDPSSYNEQFF.

This chain joins TRBV9 and TRBJ2-5, with D perhaps matching TRBD1 or TRBD2 (5 bases each). V was cut by 2 bases and J by 2 bases, with 13 bases left in between. The CDR3 runs to 15 residues. Germline assignment: CDR1 SGDLS and CDR2 YYNGEE. The CDR3 DNA reads as TGTGCCAGCAGCGTGGGGTGGTGGGGGCAAGAGACCCAGTACTTC. It is translated as CASSVGWWGQETQYF.

This clone appeared a few times. This sequence joins TRBV18 and TRBJ2-7; tentatively, D is TRBD1 (5 bases). The CDR3 is 15 residues long. V lost 5 bases and J 4 bases, leaving 18 bases between the germline ends. Germline-derived CDR1 and CDR2 are KGHSH and LQKENI. The CDR3 coding sequence is TGTGCCAGCTCATACACCCAGGGCAGGGTATACGAGCAGTACTTC. As protein: CASSYTQGRVYEQYF.

This clone was seen ten or more times. The genes are TRBV19 and TRBJ2-5; 9 bases align to TRBD1. Germline V lookup: CDR1 LNHDA, CDR2 SQIVND (reference sequence). The V segment lost 4 bases and the J segment 4 bases; nucleotides outside the gene matches: 7. The length of the CDR3 is 15 residues. CDR3 bases: TGTGCCAGTAGTAACGGGACAGGGACTCGAGAGACCCAGTACTTC. Translation: CASSNGTGTRETQYF. Looking up the rest from reference TRBV19 and TRBJ2-5 gives the full variable domain: DGGITQSPKYLFRKEGQNVTLSCEQNLNHDAMYWYRQDPGQGLRLIYYSQIVNDFQKGDIAEGYSVSREKKESFPLTVTSAQKNPTAFYLCASSNGTGTRETQYFGPGTRLLVL.

This clone appeared a single time. The chain links TRBV7-2 to TRBJ1-2, with TRBD1 as a possible D gene (6 bases). This CDR3 has 14 residues. The germline CDR1 and CDR2 sequences are SGHTA and FQGNSA. V lost 4 bases, J lost 7 bases, and 16 bases lay in between. The CDR3 spells CASSSLQGRAGYTF. DNA for the CDR3: TGTGCCAGCAGCTCACTACAGGGCCGCGCTGGCTACACCTTC.

This clone has just a few counts. The chain is built from TRBV6-1 and TRBJ1-1; D is unresolved. CDR1 and CDR2 (germline): MNHNS, SASEGT. Trimming pared 7 bases from V and 1 base from J, leaving 7 bases between. This CDR3 is built from 12 residues. CDR3 sequence reads: CASNGQNTEAFF. The CDR3 nucleotides read TGTGCCAGCAATGGGCAGAACACTGAAGCTTTCTTT.

V is TRBV9 and J is TRBJ2-5; D is ambiguous. Germline loops: CDR1 SGDLS, CDR2 YYNGEE. This CDR3 has 9 amino acids. V was trimmed by 7 bases and J by 5 bases, leaving 3 bases between them. DNA for the CDR3: TGTGCCAGCGGTGAGACCCAGTACTTC. Protein sequence: CASGETQYF. Full variable domain (rest looked up from reference TRBV9 and TRBJ2-5): DSGVTQTPKHLITATGQRVTLRCSPRSGDLSVYWYQQSLDQGLQFLIQYYNGEERAKGNILERFSAQQFPDLHSELNLSSLELGDSALYFCASGETQYFGPGTRLLVL.

This clone was seen at least ten times. V and J are TRBV5-1 and TRBJ2-5; D is undetermined. Trimming shortened V by 7 bases and J by 1 base, and 11 bases separated the two germline ends. The CDR3 is made up of 13 amino acids. Germline V gives CDR1 SGHRS, CDR2 YFSETQ. As DNA, the CDR3 is TGCGCCAGCTCTACAGTCCCCCAAGAGACCCAGTACTTC. It translates to CASSTVPQETQYF.

This clone has only a few counts. The CDR3 DNA follows: TGCGCCAGCAGCCCGCGCGGGATATCTAGTTTCTATGGCTACACCTTC. Its translation is CASSPRGISSFYGYTF. The chain carries TRBV4-3 and TRBJ1-2; the D is unclear. The CDR3 sequence is 16 residues long. V lost 4 bases, J lost 4 bases, and 19 bases lay in between. The germline V gene encodes CDR1 LGHNA and CDR2 YSLEER.

The chain links TRBV9 to TRBJ1-1, with D perhaps TRBD1 (5 bases). Germline CDR1 reads SGDLS; CDR2 reads YYNGEE. With 4 bases removed from V and 4 bases from J, the gap between germline ends came to 11 bases. The CDR3 is made up of 13 amino acids. The CDR3 spells CASSSGVGTEAFF. The CDR3 bases are TGTGCCAGCAGCTCGGGGGTGGGCACTGAAGCTTTCTTT.

The genes are TRBV5-1 and TRBJ2-7; 9 nucleotides line up with TRBD1. The CDR3 sequence is 13 residues long. Germline loops: CDR1 SGHRS, CDR2 YFSETQ. The trim removed 2 bases at V and 11 bases at J, leaving 8 bases unmatched. CDR3 amino acids: CASSFTQGAGEYF. CDR3 coding DNA: TGCGCCAGCAGCTTCACACAGGGGGCTGGGGAGTACTTC.

V gene TRBV15 combines with J gene TRBJ1-2; D uncertain. The V and J ends lost 1 base and 2 bases respectively, with 14 bases between them. Germline loops: CDR1 LNHNV, CDR2 YYDKDF (reference sequence). The CDR3 totals 16 residues. The CDR3 here is CATSRGGSTGNYGYTF. In DNA form, the CDR3 reads TGTGCCACCAGCAGAGGAGGGTCAACGGGGAACTATGGCTACACCTTC.

This clone was counted only a few times. The chain recombines TRBV20-1 with TRBJ1-4, with D uncertain. CDR1 is DFQATT, CDR2 SNEGSKA, per germline (reference sequence). Trimming shortened V by 0 bases and J by 11 bases, and 7 bases separated the two germline ends. This CDR3 has 11 amino acids. CDR3 DNA: TGCAGTGCTAGAGAAGAGCTTAAACTGTTTTTT. Translating it yields CSAREELKLFF.

This clone has a handful of counts. The chain is built from TRBV10-2 and TRBJ2-1; 10 positions match TRBD2. V dropped 0 bases and J dropped 14; count of bases not matched to a gene: 7. The CDR3 runs to 14 residues. Germline V gene sequence: CDR1 WSHSY, CDR2 SAAADI. CDR3: CASSESTSGAPKFF. Here the CDR3 DNA reads TGCGCCAGCAGTGAGTCTACTAGCGGGGCGCCAAAGTTCTTC.

This clone has more than one count but fewer than ten. The chain employs TRBV5-1 and TRBJ2-1, with TRBD1 matching 8 bases. The CDR3 loop spans 15 amino acids. The germline V gene encodes CDR1 SGHRS and CDR2 YFSETQ. J was trimmed by 7 bases and V by 3 bases; bases with no gene match: 9. The CDR3 here is CASSSGQGMMNEQFF. The CDR3 DNA follows: TGCGCCAGCAGCTCAGGACAGGGAATGATGAATGAGCAGTTCTTC.

The rearrangement uses TRBV18 and TRBJ2-5; 7 positions agree with TRBD2. With V trimmed by 6 bases and J by 1 base, 2 bases remained unmatched. The CDR3 loop spans 13 amino acids. Germline V gene data show CDR1 as KGHSH and CDR2 as LQKENI. The CDR3 sequence is CASSGGFQETQYF. As DNA, the CDR3 is TGTGCCAGCTCCGGGGGGTTCCAAGAGACCCAGTACTTC.

The chain has TRBV19 and TRBJ2-1, with 12 bases fitting TRBD1. This CDR3 is 14 amino acids long. CDR1 and CDR2 from the germline V gene are LNHDA and SQIVND (reference sequence). The ends lost 5 bases at V and 5 bases at J; junction bases unmatched: 1. The CDR3 DNA reads TGTGCCAGTAGTGGGACAGGGGGCAACAATGAGCAGTTCTTC. Amino acids: CASSGTGGNNEQFF.

This clone was observed at least ten times. The rearrangement uses TRBV18 and TRBJ1-3, with D possibly TRBD1 on 5 matching bases. Germline CDR1 is KGHSH and CDR2 is LQKENI. V was shortened by 1 base and J by 0 bases, with 10 bases between the two germline ends. This CDR3 is 16 amino acids long. The CDR3 loop is CASSPQRQGSGNTIYF. The DNA of the CDR3 is TGTGCCAGCTCACCACAACGGCAGGGCTCTGGAAACACCATATATTTT. Combining the CDR3 with reference TRBV18 and TRBJ1-3 gives the whole variable domain NAGVMQNPRHLVRRRGQEARLRCSPMKGHSHVYWYRQLPEEGLKFMVYLQKENIIDESGMPKERFSAEFPKEGPSILRIQQVVRGDSAAYFCASSPQRQGSGNTIYFGEGSWLTVV.

This clone showed up many times. The chain links TRBV12-5 to TRBJ1-1; D remains ambiguous. Germline CDR1 reads LGHNT; CDR2 reads FRNRAP. The CDR3 contains 13 residues. V was pared by 2 bases and J by 1 base, with 5 bases between. CDR3 coding DNA: TGTGCTAGTGGTTTGAGCGGGAACACTGAAGCTTTCTTT. Translating it yields CASGLSGNTEAFF.

The V and J genes are TRBV19 and TRBJ1-5; D ambiguous. Trimming pared 7 bases from V and 4 bases from J, leaving 8 bases between. Germline CDR1 reads LNHDA; CDR2 reads SQIVND (reference sequence). The CDR3 extends over 12 amino acids. DNA for the CDR3: TGTGCCAGTAATTCGGGGAATCAGCCCCAGCATTTT. Translating it yields CASNSGNQPQHF.

This clone was recorded at least ten times. The chain is built from TRBV12-5 and TRBJ2-1; D tentatively reads TRBD1 or TRBD2 (5 bases each). V was pared by 7 bases and J by 6 bases, with 16 bases between. The CDR3 spans 14 residues. CDR1 LGHNT and CDR2 FRNRAP come from the germline V gene. The CDR3 nucleotides read TGTGCTAGTGCCCGAGGGGACGCCCTCAATGAGCAGTTCTTC. Amino acids: CASARGDALNEQFF. Based on the CDR3 plus reference TRBV12-5 and TRBJ2-1, the full variable domain is DARVTQTPRHKVTEMGQEVTMRCQPILGHNTVFWYRQTMMQGLELLAYFRNRAPLDDSGMPKDRFSAEMPDATLATLKIQPSEPRDSAVYFCASARGDALNEQFFGPGTRLTVL.

This clone was detected a few times. The genes are TRBV2 and TRBJ2-3; 9 nucleotides match TRBD1. V lost 6 bases, J lost 3 bases, and 4 bases stayed unmatched. CDR3 length equals 14 residues. In germline, CDR1 is SNHLY, CDR2 FYNNEI. CDR3 DNA: TGTGCCAGCAGGAGGACAGGGGTAACAGATACGCAGTATTTT. This translates into CASRRTGVTDTQYF. Supplemented by reference TRBV2 and TRBJ2-3, the full variable domain reads EPEVTQTPSHQVTQMGQEVILRCVPISNHLYFYWYRQILGQKVEFLVSFYNNEISEKSEIFDDQFSVERPDGSNFTLKIRSTKLEDSAMYFCASRRTGVTDTQYFGPGTRLTVL.

This clone occurred a few times. The genes are TRBV25-1 and TRBJ1-6; D gene unclear. Germline lookup yields CDR1 MGHDK and CDR2 SYGVNS. Trimming removed 11 bases from V and 7 bases from J, with 15 bases in between. This CDR3 spans 13 amino acids. In nucleotides, the CDR3 is TGTGCCTTGTCCCGGGAAGCCAATTCACCCCTCCACTTT. This codes for CALSREANSPLHF.

This clone was seen more than once but under ten times. The gene calls are TRBV18 and TRBJ2-5, with 7 positions matching TRBD2. Germline trimming cut 0 bases from V and 7 bases from J; bases unmatched to any gene: 11. This CDR3 spans 16 amino acids. Germline-derived CDR1 and CDR2 are KGHSH and LQKENI. Written as DNA, the CDR3 is TGTGCCAGCTCACCACCTGGGAGCGGGGATTCTAGGACCCAGTACTTC. Its translation is CASSPPGSGDSRTQYF.